The text below deals with one T cell receptor beta chain. This entry is derived from a study of blood T cell repertoires in COVID-19. The germline V gene encodes CDR1 MNHEY and CDR2 SVGAGI. Germline trimming cut 7 bases from V and 2 bases from J; bases unmatched to any gene: 1. CDR3 length equals 13 residues. Measured with immunoSEQ multiplex PCR; TCRdb has only the in-frame clones, and not every one. This table holds under 250,000 clones, roughly 85% found once. Sequenced input: peripheral blood. This clonotype was obtained from a woman aged 65 to 85 with active or convalescent COVID-19. The chain is built from TRBV6-5 and TRBJ2-3, with 9 positions matching TRBD2. The CDR3 DNA reads TGTGCCAGCATAGCGGGGGCCACAGATACGCAGTATTTT. Protein: CASIAGATDTQYF.